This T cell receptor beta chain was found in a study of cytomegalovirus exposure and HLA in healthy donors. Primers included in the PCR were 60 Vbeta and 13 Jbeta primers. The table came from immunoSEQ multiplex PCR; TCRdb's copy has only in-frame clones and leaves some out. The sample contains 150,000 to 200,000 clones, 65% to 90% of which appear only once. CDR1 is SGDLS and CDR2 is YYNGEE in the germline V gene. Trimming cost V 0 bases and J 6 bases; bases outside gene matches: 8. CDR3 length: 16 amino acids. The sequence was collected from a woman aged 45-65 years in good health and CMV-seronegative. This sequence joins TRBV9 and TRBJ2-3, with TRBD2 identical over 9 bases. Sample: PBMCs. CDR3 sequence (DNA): TGTGCCAGCAGCGTAGGGACTAGCGCGAAGACGGATACGCAGTATTTT. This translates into CASSVGTSAKTDTQYF.